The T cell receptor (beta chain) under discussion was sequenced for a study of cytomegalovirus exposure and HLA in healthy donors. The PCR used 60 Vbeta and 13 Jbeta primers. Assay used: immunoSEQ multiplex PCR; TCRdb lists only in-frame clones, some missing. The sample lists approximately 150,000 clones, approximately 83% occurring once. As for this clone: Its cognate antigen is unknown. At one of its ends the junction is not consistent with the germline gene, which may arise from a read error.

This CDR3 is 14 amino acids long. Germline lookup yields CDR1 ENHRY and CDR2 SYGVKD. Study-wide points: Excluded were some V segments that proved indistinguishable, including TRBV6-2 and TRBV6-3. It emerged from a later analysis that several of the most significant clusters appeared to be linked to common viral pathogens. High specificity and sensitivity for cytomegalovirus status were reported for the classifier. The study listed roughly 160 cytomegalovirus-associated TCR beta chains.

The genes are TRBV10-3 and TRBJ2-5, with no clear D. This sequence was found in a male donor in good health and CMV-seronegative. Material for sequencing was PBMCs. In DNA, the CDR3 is TGTGCCATTAGTGAGTCTGGGTCCAGGGAGACCCAGTACTTC. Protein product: CAISESGSRETQYF.